Detailed here is one T cell receptor (beta chain). Its antigen is currently unknown. Libraries were prepared by immunoSEQ multiplex PCR; TCRdb keeps only in-frame clonotypes and omits some of them. This sample has 5,000 to 6,000 clones, with roughly 94% found just once. V shed 3 bases and J 3 bases; nucleotides not matched to a gene: 1. The CDR3 is made up of 13 amino acids. From germline, CDR1 is SGHAT and CDR2 FQNNGV. This specimen belongs to a study of STAT3 mutations in large granular lymphocyte leukemia. Overall study findings and caveats: At least one immunodominant TCR beta clonotype appeared in every T-cell large granular lymphocyte leukemia patient.

The chain is built from TRBV11-2 and TRBJ1-1; 7 bases are a match to TRBD1. Sequenced: peripheral blood mononuclear cells. The TCR comes from a man in his 60s with T-cell large granular lymphocyte leukemia. Some clones in this sample may be carry-over from other donors' samples. This CDR3 is CASSFGQDTEAFF. CDR3 in DNA: TGTGCCAGCAGCTTTGGACAGGACACTGAAGCTTTCTTT.